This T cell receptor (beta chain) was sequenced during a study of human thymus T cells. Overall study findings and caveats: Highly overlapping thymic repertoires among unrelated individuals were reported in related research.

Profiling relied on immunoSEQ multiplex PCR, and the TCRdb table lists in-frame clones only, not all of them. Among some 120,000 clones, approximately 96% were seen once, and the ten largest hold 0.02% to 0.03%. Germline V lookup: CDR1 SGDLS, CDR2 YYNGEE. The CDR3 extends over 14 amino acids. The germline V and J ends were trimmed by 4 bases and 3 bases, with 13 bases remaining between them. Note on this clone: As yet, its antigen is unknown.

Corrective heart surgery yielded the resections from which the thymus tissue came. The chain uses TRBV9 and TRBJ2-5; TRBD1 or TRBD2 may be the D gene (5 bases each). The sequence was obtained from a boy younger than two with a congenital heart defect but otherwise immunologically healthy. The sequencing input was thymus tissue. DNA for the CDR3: TGTGCCAGCAGCCCACAGGACTGGGAAGAGACCCAGTACTTC. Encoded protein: CASSPQDWEETQYF.